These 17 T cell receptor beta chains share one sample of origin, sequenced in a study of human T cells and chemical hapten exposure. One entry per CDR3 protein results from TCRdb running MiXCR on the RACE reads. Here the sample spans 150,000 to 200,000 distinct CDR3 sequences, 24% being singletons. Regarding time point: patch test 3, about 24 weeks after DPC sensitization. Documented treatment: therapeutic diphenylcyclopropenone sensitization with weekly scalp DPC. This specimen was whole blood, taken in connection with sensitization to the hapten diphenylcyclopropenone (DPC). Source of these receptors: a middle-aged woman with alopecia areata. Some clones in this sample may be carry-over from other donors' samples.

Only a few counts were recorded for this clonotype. The CDR3 coding sequence is TGTGCCAGCAGTAAAGTGGCAGGAACGAACACCGGGGAGCTGTTTTTT. This codes for CASSKVAGTNTGELFF. The chain uses TRBV21-1 and TRBJ2-2. TRBV21-1 counts as a pseudogene. The length of the CDR3 is 16 residues.

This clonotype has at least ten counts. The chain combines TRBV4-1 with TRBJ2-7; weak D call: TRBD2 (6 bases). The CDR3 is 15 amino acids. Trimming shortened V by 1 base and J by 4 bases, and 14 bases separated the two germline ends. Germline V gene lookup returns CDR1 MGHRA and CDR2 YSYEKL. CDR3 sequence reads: CASSQVRGEGYEQYF. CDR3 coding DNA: TGCGCCAGCAGCCAAGTGCGGGGAGAGGGGTACGAGCAGTACTTC.

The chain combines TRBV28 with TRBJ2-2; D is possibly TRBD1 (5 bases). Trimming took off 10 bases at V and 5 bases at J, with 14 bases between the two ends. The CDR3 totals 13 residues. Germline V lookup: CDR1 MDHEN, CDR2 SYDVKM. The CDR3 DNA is TGTGCCATGCTAACACCAGGGACCGGGGAGCTGTTTTTT. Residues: CAMLTPGTGELFF.

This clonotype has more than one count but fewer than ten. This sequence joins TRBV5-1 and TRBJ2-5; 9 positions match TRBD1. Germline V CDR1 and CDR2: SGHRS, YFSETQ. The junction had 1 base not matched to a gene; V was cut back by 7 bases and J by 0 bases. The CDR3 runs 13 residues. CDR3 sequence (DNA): TGCGCCAGCGGGGACAGGGACCAAGAGACCCAGTACTTC. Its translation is CASGDRDQETQYF.

The CDR3 region is CAISVYENEQFF. DNA for the CDR3: TGTGCCATCAGTGTGTATGAAAATGAGCAGTTCTTC. The chain is built from TRBV10-3 and TRBJ2-1; no firm D call. Trimming cost V 4 bases and J 7 bases, with 8 bases left between them. In germline, CDR1 is ENHRY, CDR2 SYGVKD. The CDR3 is made up of 12 amino acids.

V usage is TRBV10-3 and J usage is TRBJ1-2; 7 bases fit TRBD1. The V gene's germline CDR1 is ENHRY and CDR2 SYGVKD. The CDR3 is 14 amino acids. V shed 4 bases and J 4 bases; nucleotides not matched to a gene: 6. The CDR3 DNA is TGTGCCATCAGTGCCGGACAGGCGCTCTATGGCTACACCTTC. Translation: CAISAGQALYGYTF.

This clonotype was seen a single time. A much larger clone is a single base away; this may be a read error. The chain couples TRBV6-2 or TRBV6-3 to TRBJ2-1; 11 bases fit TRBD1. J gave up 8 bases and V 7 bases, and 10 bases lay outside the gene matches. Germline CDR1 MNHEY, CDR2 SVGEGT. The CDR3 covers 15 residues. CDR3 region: CASMAPGQGGYEQFF. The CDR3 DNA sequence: TGTGCCAGCATGGCACCGGGACAGGGGGGTTATGAGCAGTTCTTC.

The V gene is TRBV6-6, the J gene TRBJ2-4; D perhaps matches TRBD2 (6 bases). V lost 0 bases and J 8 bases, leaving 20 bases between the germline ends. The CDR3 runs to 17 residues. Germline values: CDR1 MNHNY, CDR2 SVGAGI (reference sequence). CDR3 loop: CASSYSTLPGGADIQYF. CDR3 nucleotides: TGTGCCAGCAGTTACTCGACGCTTCCAGGAGGGGCAGACATTCAGTACTTC.

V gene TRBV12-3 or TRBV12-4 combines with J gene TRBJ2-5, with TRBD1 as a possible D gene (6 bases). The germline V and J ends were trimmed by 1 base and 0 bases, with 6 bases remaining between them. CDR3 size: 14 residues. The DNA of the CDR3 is TGTGCCAGCAGTTTAGGGGACAACCAAGAGACCCAGTACTTC. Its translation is CASSLGDNQETQYF.

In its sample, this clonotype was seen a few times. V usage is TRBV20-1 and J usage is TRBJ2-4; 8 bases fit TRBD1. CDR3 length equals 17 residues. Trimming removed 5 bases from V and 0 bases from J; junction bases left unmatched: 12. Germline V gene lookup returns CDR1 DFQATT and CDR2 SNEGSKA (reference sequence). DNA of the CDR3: TGCAGTGCTGGGGGGACAGGCATAACTTTAGCCAAAAACATTCAGTACTTC. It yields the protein CSAGGTGITLAKNIQYF.

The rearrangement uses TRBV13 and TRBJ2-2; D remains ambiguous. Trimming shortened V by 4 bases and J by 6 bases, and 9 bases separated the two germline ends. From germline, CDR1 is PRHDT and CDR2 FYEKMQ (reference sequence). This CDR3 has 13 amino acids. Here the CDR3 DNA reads TGTGCCAGCAGCTACTTTGAGCCCGGGGAGCTGTTTTTT. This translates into CASSYFEPGELFF.

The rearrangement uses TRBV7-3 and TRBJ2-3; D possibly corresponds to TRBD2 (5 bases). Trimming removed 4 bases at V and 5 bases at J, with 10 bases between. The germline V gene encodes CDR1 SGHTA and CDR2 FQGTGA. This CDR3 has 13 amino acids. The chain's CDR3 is CASSYGMGDTQYF. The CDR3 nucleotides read TGTGCCAGCAGCTACGGGATGGGAGATACGCAGTATTTT.

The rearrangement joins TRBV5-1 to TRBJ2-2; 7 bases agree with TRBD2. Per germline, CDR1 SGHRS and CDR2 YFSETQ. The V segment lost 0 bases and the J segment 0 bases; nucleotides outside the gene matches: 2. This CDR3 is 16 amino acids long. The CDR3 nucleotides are TGCGCCAGCAGCTTGGCGGGAGGTACGAACACCGGGGAGCTGTTTTTT. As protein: CASSLAGGTNTGELFF.

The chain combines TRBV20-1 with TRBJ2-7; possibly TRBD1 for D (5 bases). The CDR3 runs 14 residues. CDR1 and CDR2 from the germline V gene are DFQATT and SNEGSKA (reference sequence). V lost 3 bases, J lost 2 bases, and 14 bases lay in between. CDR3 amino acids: CSASKGAQPYEQYF. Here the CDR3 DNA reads TGCAGTGCTAGTAAAGGGGCCCAGCCCTACGAGCAGTACTTC.

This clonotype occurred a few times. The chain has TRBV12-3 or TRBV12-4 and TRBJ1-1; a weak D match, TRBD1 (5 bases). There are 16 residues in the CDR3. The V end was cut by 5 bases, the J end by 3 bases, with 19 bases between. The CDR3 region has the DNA TGTGCCAGCAGTATATGGGGGTCAGGGTCGCACACTGAAGCTTTCTTT. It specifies CASSIWGSGSHTEAFF.

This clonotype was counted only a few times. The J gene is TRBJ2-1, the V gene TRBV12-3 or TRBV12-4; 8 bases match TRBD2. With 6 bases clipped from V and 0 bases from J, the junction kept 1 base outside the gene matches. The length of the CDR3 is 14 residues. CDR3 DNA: TGTGCCAGCAGGGGGACTAGCTCCTACAATGAGCAGTTCTTC. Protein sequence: CASRGTSSYNEQFF.

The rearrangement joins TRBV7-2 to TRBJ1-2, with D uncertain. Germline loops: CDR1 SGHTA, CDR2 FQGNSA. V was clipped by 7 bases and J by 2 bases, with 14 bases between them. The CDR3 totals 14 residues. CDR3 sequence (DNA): TGTGCCAGCACCCAGGTAGCGGGAAACTATGGCTACACCTTC. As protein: CASTQVAGNYGYTF.